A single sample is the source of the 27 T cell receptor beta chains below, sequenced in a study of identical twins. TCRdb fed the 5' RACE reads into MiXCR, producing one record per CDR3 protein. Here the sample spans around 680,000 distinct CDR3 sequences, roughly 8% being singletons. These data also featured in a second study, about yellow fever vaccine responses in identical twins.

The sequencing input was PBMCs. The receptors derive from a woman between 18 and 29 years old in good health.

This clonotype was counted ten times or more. Here the CDR3 DNA reads TGTGCCAGCAGCTTAGTTTCGAGCTCCTACAATGAGCAGTTCTTC. Its protein is CASSLVSSSYNEQFF. V gene TRBV7-2 combines with J gene TRBJ2-1; D call uncertain. V lost 1 base, J lost 0 bases, and 7 bases lay in between. This CDR3 has 15 residues. CDR1 and CDR2 (germline): SGHTA, FQGNSA.

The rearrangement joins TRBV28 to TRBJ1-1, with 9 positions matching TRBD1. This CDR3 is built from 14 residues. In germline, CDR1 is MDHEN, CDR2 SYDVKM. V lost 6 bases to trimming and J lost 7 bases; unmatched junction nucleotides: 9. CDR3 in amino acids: CASRDGTGSYEAFF. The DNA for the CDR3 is TGTGCCAGCAGGGACGGGACAGGGAGCTATGAAGCTTTCTTT.

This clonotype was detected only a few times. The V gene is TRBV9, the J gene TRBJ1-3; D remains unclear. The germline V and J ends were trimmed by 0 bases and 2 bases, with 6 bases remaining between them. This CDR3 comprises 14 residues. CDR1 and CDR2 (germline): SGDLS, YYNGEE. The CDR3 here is CASSVDTAGNTIYF. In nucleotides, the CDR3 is TGTGCCAGCAGCGTAGACACAGCTGGAAACACCATATATTTT.

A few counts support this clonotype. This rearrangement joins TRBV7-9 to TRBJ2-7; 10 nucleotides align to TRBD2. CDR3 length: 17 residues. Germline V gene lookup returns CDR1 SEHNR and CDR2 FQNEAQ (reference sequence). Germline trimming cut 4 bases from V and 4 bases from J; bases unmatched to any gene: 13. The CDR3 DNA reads TGTGCCAGCAGCTCCGGCCTGGGGACTAGCGAACCATACGAGCAGTACTTC. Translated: CASSSGLGTSEPYEQYF.

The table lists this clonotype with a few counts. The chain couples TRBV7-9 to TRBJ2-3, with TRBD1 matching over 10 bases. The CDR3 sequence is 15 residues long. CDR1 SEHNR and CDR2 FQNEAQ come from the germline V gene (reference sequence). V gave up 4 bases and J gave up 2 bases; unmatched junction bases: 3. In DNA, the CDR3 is TGTGCCAGCAGCTCCGGGACAGGGGCCACAGATACGCAGTATTTT. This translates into CASSSGTGATDTQYF.

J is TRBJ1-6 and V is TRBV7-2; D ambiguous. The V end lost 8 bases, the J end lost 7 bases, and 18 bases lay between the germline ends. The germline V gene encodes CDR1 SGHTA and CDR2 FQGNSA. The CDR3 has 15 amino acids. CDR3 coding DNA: TGTGCCAGCGGCTCGCCCCTGGGATCGAATTCACCCCTCCACTTT. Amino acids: CASGSPLGSNSPLHF. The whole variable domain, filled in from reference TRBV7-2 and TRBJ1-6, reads GAGVSQSPSNKVTEKGKDVELRCDPISGHTALYWYRQSLGQGLEFLIYFQGNSAPDKSGLPSDRFSAERTGGSVSTLTIQRTQQEDSAVYLCASGSPLGSNSPLHFGNGTRLTVT.

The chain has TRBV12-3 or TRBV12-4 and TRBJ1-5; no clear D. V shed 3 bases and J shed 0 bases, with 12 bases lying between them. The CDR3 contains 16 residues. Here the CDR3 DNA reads TGTGCCAGCAGTTTCGGCGGACCCCATAGCAATCAGCCCCAGCATTTT. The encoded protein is CASSFGGPHSNQPQHF.

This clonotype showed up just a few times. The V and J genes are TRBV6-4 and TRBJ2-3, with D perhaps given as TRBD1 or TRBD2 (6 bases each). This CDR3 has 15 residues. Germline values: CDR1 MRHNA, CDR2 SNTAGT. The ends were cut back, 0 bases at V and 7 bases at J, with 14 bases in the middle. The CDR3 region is CASSDSIGGANTQYF. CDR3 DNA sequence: TGTGCCAGCAGTGACTCGATCGGGGGCGCGAATACGCAGTATTTT.

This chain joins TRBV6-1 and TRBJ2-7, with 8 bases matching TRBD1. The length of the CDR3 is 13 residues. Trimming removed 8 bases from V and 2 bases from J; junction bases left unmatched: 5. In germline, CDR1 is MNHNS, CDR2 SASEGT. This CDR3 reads CASGDRYTYEQYF. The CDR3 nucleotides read TGTGCCAGCGGGGACAGGTATACCTACGAGCAGTACTTC.

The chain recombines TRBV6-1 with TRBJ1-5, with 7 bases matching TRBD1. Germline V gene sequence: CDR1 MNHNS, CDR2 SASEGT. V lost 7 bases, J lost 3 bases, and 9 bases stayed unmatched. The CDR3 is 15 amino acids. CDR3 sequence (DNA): TGTGCCAGCACCTCAGGACAGGAGGCCAATCAGCCCCAGCATTTT. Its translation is CASTSGQEANQPQHF.

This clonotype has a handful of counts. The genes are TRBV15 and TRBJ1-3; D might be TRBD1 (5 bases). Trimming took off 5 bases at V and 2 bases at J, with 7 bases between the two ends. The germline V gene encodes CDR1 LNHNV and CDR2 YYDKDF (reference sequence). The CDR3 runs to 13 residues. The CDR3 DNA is TGTGCCACCAGCGGGACGCCTGGAAACACCATATATTTT. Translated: CATSGTPGNTIYF.

CDR3 amino acids: CASSLVGHEQYF. The CDR3 nucleotides read TGTGCCAGCAGCTTGGTCGGGCACGAGCAGTACTTC. The chain is built from TRBV5-6 and TRBJ2-7; D remains ambiguous. This CDR3 comprises 12 residues. The ends were cut back, 0 bases at V and 5 bases at J, with 6 bases in the middle. Germline lookup yields CDR1 SGHDT and CDR2 YYEEEE. Based on the CDR3 plus reference TRBV5-6 and TRBJ2-7, the full variable domain is DAGVTQSPTHLIKTRGQQVTLRCSPKSGHDTVSWYQQALGQGPQFIFQYYEEEERQRGNFPDRFSGHQFPNYSSELNVNALLLGDSALYLCASSLVGHEQYFGPGTRLTVT.

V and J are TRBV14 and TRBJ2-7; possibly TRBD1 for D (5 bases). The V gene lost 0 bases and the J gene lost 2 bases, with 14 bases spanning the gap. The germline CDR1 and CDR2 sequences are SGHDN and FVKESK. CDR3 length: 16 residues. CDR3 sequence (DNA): TGTGCCAGCAGCCAAGATGGACACCTCTTTCCCTACGAGCAGTACTTC. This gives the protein CASSQDGHLFPYEQYF. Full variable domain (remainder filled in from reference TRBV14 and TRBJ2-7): EAGVTQFPSHSVIEKGQTVTLRCDPISGHDNLYWYRRVMGKEIKFLLHFVKESKQDESGMPNNRFLAERTGGTYSTLKVQPAELEDSGVYFCASSQDGHLFPYEQYFGPGTRLTVT.

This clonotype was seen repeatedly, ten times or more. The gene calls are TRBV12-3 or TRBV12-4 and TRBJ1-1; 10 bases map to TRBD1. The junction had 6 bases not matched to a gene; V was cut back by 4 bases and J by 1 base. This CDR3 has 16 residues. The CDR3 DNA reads TGTGCCAGCAGTTCCCAGCGGACAGGGGGGAACACTGAAGCTTTCTTT. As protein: CASSSQRTGGNTEAFF.

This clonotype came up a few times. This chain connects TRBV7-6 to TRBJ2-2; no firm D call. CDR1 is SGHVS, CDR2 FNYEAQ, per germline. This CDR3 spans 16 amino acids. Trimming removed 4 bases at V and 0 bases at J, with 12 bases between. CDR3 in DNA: TGTGCCAGCAGCTCCCTGGACCCCCCGAACACCGGGGAGCTGTTTTTT. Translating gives CASSSLDPPNTGELFF. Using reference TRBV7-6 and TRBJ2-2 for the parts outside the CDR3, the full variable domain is GAGVSQSPRYKVTKRGQDVALRCDPISGHVSLYWYRQALGQGPEFLTYFNYEAQQDKSGLPNDRFSAERPEGSISTLTIQRTEQRDSAMYRCASSSLDPPNTGELFFGEGSRLTVL.

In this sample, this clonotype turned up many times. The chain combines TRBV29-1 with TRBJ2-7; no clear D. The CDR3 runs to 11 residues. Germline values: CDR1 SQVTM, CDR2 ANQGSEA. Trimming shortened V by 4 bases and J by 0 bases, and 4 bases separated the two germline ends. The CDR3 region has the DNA TGCAGCGTTGTGAACTCCTACGAGCAGTACTTC. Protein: CSVVNSYEQYF.

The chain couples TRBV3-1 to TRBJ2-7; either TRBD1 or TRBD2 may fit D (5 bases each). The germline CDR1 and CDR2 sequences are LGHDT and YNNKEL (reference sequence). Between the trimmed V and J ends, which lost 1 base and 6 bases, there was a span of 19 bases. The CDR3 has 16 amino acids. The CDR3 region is CASSQGRPRGVSEQYF. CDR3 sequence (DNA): TGTGCCAGCAGCCAAGGGAGACCACGAGGGGTTAGCGAGCAGTACTTC.

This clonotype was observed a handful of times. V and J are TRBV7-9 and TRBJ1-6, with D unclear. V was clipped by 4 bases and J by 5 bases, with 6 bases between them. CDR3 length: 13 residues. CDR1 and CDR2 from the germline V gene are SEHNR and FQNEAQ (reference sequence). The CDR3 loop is CASSSINNSPLHF. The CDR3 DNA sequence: TGTGCCAGCAGCTCAATTAATAATTCACCCCTCCACTTT.

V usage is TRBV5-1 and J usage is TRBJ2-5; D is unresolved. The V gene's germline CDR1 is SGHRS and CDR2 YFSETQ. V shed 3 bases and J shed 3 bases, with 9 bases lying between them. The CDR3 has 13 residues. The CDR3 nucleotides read TGCGCCAGCAGCTCGCAACCGAAAGAGACCCAGTACTTC. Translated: CASSSQPKETQYF.

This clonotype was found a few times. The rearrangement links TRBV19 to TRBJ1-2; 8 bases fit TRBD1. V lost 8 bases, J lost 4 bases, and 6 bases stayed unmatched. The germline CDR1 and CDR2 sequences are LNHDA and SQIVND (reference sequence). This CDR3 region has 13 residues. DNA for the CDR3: TGTGCCAGTCGGACAGGGACCTCCTATGGCTACACCTTC. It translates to CASRTGTSYGYTF.

The CDR3 sequence: CASSLGASLEYGELFF. The CDR3 DNA sequence: TGTGCCAGCAGCTTAGGCGCTAGCCTGGAGTACGGGGAGCTGTTTTTT. J is TRBJ2-2 and V is TRBV7-6, with D perhaps TRBD2 (5 bases). Germline-derived CDR1 and CDR2 are SGHVS and FNYEAQ. The germline V and J ends were trimmed by 1 base and 7 bases, with 16 bases remaining between them. The CDR3 runs to 16 residues.

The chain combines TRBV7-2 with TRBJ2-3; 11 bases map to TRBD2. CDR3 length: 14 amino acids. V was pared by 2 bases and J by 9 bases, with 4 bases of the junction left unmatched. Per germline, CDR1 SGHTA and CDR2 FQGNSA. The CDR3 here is CASSLSTSGRTQYF. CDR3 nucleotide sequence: TGTGCCAGCAGCTTATCTACTAGCGGGAGAACGCAGTATTTT.

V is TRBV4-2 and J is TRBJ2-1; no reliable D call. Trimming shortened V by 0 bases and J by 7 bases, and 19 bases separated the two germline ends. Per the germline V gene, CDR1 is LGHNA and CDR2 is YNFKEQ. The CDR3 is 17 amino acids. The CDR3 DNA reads TGTGCCAGCAGCCAAGAGGTAAATAGGGAAGGAGCTAATGAGCAGTTCTTC. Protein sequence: CASSQEVNREGANEQFF.

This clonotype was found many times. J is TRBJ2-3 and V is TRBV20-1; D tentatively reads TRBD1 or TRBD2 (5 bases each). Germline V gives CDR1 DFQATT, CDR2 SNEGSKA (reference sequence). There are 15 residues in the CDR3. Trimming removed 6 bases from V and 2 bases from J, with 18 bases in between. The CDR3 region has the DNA TGCAGTGCCCCGCTTTGGGGGAGCCCCACAGATACGCAGTATTTT. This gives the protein CSAPLWGSPTDTQYF.

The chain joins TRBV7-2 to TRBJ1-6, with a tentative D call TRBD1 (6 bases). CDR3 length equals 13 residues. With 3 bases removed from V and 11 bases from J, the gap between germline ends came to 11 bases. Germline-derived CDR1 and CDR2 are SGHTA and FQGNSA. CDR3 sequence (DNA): TGTGCCAGCAGCTTGGACGGGGGCGCACCCCTCCACTTT. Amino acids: CASSLDGGAPLHF.

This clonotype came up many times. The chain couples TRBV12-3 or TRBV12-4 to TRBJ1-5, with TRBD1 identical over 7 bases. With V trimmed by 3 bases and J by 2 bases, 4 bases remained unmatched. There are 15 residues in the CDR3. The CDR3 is CASSFGQGGNQPQHF. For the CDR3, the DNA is TGTGCCAGCAGTTTTGGTCAGGGGGGCAATCAGCCCCAGCATTTT.

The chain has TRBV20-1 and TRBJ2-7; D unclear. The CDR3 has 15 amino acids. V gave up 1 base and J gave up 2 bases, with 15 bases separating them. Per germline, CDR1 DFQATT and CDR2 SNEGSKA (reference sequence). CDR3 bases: TGCAGTGCTAGAGGCCGAACGGTGGCTACCTACGAGCAGTACTTC. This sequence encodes CSARGRTVATYEQYF.